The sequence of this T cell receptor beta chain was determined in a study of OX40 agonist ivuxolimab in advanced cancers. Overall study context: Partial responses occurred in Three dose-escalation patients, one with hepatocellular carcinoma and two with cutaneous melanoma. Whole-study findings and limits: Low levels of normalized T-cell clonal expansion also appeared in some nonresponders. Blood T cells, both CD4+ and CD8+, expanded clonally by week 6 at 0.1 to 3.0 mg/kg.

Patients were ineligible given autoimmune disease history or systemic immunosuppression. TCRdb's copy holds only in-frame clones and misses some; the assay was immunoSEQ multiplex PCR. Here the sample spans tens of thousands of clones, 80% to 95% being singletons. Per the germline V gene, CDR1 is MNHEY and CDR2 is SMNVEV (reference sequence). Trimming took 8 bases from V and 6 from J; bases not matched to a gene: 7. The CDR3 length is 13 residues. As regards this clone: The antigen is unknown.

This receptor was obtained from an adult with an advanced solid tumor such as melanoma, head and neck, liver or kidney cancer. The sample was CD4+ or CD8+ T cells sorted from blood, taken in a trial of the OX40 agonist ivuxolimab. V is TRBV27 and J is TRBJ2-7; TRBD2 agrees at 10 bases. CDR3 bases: TGTGCCAGCCGGCTAGCGGGAGCGGGCGAGCAGTACTTC. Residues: CASRLAGAGEQYF.